This T cell receptor beta chain was captured in a study of cytomegalovirus exposure and HLA in healthy donors. Study-wide findings and caveats: Within the data, a cluster of highly shared sequence variants was likely a sequencing artifact. Rates of TCR association differed by HLA locus in a later analysis, with DRB1 highest and HLA-C lowest. Presence/absence results assume similar sequencing depth per donor, which may not hold.

The donors were healthy bone marrow donors. To note about this clone: Antigen specificity is unknown.

Vbeta (60) and Jbeta (13) primers were used in the PCR. Generated by immunoSEQ multiplex PCR, the TCRdb table keeps only in-frame clones and is missing some. Among approximately 150,000 clones listed, 75% to 85% were seen once. The origin of this receptor is a human donor in good health. The specimen sequenced was PBMCs.

The CDR3 DNA reads TGTGCCAGCAGCGTAGATCTAGCGGGGACCTCCTACAATGAGCAGTTCTTC. It yields the protein CASSVDLAGTSYNEQFF. This chain connects TRBV9 to TRBJ2-1, with TRBD2 matching 9 bases. This CDR3 comprises 17 residues. Per the germline V gene, CDR1 is SGDLS and CDR2 is YYNGEE. The V gene end was trimmed by 0 bases and the J gene end by 0 bases; junction bases not matched to a gene: 4. Complete variable domain (other parts from reference TRBV9 and TRBJ2-1): DSGVTQTPKHLITATGQRVTLRCSPRSGDLSVYWYQQSLDQGLQFLIQYYNGEERAKGNILERFSAQQFPDLHSELNLSSLELGDSALYFCASSVDLAGTSYNEQFFGPGTRLTVL.